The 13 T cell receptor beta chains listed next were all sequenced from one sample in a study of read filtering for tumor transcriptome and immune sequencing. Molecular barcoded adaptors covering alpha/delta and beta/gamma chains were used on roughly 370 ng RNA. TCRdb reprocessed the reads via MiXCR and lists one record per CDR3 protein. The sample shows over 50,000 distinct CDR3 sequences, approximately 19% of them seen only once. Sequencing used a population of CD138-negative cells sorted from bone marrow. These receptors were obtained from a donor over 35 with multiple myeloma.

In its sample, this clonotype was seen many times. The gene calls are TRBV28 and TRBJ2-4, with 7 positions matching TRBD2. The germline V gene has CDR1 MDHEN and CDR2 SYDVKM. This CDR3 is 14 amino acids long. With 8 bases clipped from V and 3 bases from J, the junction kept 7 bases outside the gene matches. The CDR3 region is CASHSLADKNIQYF. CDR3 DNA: TGTGCCAGCCACTCTCTAGCGGACAAAAACATTCAGTACTTC.

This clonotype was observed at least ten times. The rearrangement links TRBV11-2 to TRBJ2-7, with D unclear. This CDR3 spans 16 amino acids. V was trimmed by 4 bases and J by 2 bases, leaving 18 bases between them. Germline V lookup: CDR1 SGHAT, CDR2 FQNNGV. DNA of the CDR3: TGTGCCAGCAGCTCCCGGGCCCAAGGCCCCACCTACGAGCAGTACTTC. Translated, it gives CASSSRAQGPTYEQYF. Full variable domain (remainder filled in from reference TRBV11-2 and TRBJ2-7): EAGVAQSPRYKIIEKRQSVAFWCNPISGHATLYWYQQILGQGPKLLIQFQNNGVVDDSQLPKDRFSAERLKGVDSTLKIQPAKLEDSAVYLCASSSRAQGPTYEQYFGPGTRLTVT.

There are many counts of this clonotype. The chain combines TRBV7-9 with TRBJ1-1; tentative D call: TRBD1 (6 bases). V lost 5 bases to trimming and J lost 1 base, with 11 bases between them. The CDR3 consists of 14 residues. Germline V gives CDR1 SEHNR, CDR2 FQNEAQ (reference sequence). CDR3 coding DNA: TGTGCCAGCAGCGCGGGACACCCGAACACTGAAGCTTTCTTT. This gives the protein CASSAGHPNTEAFF.

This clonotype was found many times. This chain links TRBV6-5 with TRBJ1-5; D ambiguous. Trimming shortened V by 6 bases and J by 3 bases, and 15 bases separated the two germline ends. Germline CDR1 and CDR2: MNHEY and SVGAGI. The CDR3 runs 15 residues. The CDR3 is CASSQDGRDNQPQHF. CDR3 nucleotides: TGTGCCAGCAGCCAGGATGGACGGGACAATCAGCCCCAGCATTTT.

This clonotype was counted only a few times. Written as DNA, the CDR3 is TGTGCCAGCAGGCCTCTAGCGGGTCCCAGCACAGATACGCAGTATTTT. Translation: CASRPLAGPSTDTQYF. V is TRBV6-1 and J is TRBJ2-3, with 8 bases identical to TRBD2. This CDR3 comprises 16 residues. Per germline, CDR1 MNHNS and CDR2 SASEGT. Trimming removed 6 bases from V and 0 bases from J; junction bases left unmatched: 8.

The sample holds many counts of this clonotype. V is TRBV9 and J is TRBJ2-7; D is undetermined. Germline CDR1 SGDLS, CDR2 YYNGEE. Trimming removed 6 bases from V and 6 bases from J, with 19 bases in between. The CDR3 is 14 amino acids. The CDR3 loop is CASTPSSATGEQYF. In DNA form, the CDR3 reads TGTGCCAGCACCCCCAGTTCCGCCACCGGCGAGCAGTACTTC. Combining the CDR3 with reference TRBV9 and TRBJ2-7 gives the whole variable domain DSGVTQTPKHLITATGQRVTLRCSPRSGDLSVYWYQQSLDQGLQFLIQYYNGEERAKGNILERFSAQQFPDLHSELNLSSLELGDSALYFCASTPSSATGEQYFGPGTRLTVT.

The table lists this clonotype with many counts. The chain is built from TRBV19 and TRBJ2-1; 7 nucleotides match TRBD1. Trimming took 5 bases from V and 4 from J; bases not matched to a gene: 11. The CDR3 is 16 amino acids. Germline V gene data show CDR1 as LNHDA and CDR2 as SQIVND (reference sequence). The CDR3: CASSALGGHTYNEQFF. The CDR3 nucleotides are TGTGCCAGTAGTGCCTTAGGGGGCCATACATACAATGAGCAGTTCTTC.

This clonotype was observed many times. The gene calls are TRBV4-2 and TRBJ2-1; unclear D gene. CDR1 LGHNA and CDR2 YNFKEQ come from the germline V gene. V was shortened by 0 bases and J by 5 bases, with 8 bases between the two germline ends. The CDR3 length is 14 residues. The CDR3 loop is CASSQEARNNEQFF. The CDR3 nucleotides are TGTGCCAGCAGCCAAGAAGCTAGAAACAATGAGCAGTTCTTC.

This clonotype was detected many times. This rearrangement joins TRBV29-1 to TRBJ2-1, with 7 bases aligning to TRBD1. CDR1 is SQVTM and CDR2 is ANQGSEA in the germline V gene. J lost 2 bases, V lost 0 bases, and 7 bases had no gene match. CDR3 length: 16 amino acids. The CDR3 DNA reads TGCAGCGTTGAAGACCCCGACAGGGCCACCTACAATGAGCAGTTCTTC. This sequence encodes CSVEDPDRATYNEQFF.

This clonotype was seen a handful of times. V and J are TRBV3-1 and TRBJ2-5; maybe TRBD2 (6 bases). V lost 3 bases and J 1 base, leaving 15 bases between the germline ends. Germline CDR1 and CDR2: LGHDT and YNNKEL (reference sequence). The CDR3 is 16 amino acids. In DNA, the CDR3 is TGTGCCAGCAGCCAGAATGGGGCGGGGAGCCAAGAGACCCAGTACTTC. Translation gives CASSQNGAGSQETQYF.

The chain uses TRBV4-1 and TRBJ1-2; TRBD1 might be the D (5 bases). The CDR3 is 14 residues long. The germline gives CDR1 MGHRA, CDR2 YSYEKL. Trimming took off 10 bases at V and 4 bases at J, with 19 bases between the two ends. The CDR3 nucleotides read TGCGCCACCCACAGTCCAGGGAGTATCTATGGCTACACCTTC. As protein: CATHSPGSIYGYTF.

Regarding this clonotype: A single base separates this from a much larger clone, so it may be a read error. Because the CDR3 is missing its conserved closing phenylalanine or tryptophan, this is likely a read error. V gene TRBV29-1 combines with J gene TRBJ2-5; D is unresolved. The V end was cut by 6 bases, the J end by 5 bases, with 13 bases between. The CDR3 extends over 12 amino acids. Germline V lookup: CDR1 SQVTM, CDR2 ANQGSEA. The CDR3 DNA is TGCAGCGTGACACAAGGTTATGAGACCCAGTACCTC. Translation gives CSVTQGYETQYL.

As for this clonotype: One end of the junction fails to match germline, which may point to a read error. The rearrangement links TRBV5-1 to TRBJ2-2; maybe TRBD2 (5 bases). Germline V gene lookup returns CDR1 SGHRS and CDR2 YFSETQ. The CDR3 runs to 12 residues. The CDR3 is CAGSRRTGELFF. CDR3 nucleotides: TGCGCCGGCAGTCGGAGGACCGGGGAGCTGTTTTTT.